One sample yielded the 18 T cell receptor beta chains listed below, sequenced in a study of shared clonotypes between healthy human individuals. Data came from immunoSEQ multiplex PCR; TCRdb stores just in-frame clones and leaves some out. The sample includes about 2.4 million clones, just over 90% of them seen just once. The sequenced sample consisted of naive CD4+ T cells sorted from blood. The subset here: CD45RA+ positively selected. The receptor set was obtained from a man between 18 and 29 years old in good health.

The rearrangement uses TRBV6-5 and TRBJ1-5, with D unclear. The CDR3 covers 15 residues. Germline CDR1 MNHEY, CDR2 SVGAGI. Trimming took off 2 bases at V and 0 bases at J, with 8 bases between the two ends. The CDR3 reads CASSYTQYSNQPQHF. CDR3 nucleotides: TGTGCCAGCAGTTACACCCAGTATAGCAATCAGCCCCAGCATTTT.

This sequence joins TRBV7-9 and TRBJ2-1; a possible D gene is TRBD2 (6 bases). The CDR3 consists of 13 residues. Trimming cost V 5 bases and J 6 bases, with 11 bases left between them. Germline V gives CDR1 SEHNR, CDR2 FQNEAQ (reference sequence). CDR3 bases: TGTGCCAGCAGCACCGGGACTCCCAATGAGCAGTTCTTC. Protein: CASSTGTPNEQFF.

The chain links TRBV9 to TRBJ2-3; tentatively, D is TRBD2 (6 bases). The germline CDR1 and CDR2 sequences are SGDLS and YYNGEE. This CDR3 has 15 amino acids. V lost 0 bases, J lost 1 base, and 9 bases lay in between. For the CDR3, the DNA is TGTGCCAGCAGCGTAGGGTGGGAGGGCACAGATACGCAGTATTTT. This translates into CASSVGWEGTDTQYF.

V usage is TRBV10-2 and J usage is TRBJ1-5, with a possible D match to TRBD1 (6 bases). The germline V gene encodes CDR1 WSHSY and CDR2 SAAADI. The V and J ends lost 6 bases and 3 bases respectively, with 9 bases between them. The CDR3 spans 13 residues. The DNA of the CDR3 is TGCGCCAGCAGGCGACAGGTCAATCAGCCCCAGCATTTT. This sequence encodes CASRRQVNQPQHF.

The V and J genes are TRBV12-5 and TRBJ1-5; 8 nucleotides align to TRBD1. CDR3 length: 18 amino acids. The junction had 14 bases not matched to a gene; V was cut back by 5 bases and J by 2 bases. Looked up from germline, CDR1 is LGHNT and CDR2 is FRNRAP. In nucleotides, the CDR3 is TGTGCTAGTGGTATTGGGATTCCAGGGGGCATAGGCAATCAGCCCCAGCATTTT. Translating gives CASGIGIPGGIGNQPQHF.

This clone was counted between two and nine times. The rearrangement links TRBV5-1 to TRBJ2-3; 11 nucleotides match TRBD2. This CDR3 region has 16 residues. The germline CDR1 and CDR2 sequences are SGHRS and YFSETQ. V trimming: 3 bases; J trimming: 1 base; junction bases outside the gene matches: 4. CDR3 nucleotides: TGCGCCAGCAGCTGGGGACTAGCGGAGGGCACAGATACGCAGTATTTT. Amino acids: CASSWGLAEGTDTQYF.

The V and J genes are TRBV29-1 and TRBJ2-5, with D possibly being TRBD1 or TRBD2 (5 bases each). The V and J ends lost 1 base and 7 bases respectively, with 13 bases between them. CDR3 length: 13 amino acids. Per germline, CDR1 SQVTM and CDR2 ANQGSEA. The CDR3 is CSVEGGERGTQYF. Here the CDR3 DNA reads TGCAGCGTTGAAGGGGGAGAGAGGGGGACCCAGTACTTC.

The chain employs TRBV2 and TRBJ1-1, with 8 bases lining up with TRBD1. Germline CDR1 reads SNHLY; CDR2 reads FYNNEI. This CDR3 has 14 amino acids. V lost 7 bases and J lost 2; bases outside the gene matches: 6. Here the CDR3 reads CASTGQGYNTEAFF. CDR3 bases: TGTGCCAGCACAGGACAGGGCTATAACACTGAAGCTTTCTTT.

V is TRBV5-1 and J is TRBJ2-5; TRBD2 is a possible D gene (5 bases). CDR1 and CDR2 from the germline V gene are SGHRS and YFSETQ. V was pared by 2 bases and J by 5 bases, with 16 bases between. This CDR3 has 15 amino acids. The CDR3 DNA reads TGCGCCAGCAGCTTCAGTTCTAGCTGGAGGGAGACCCAGTACTTC. Its protein is CASSFSSSWRETQYF.

The genes are TRBV25-1 and TRBJ2-1; either TRBD1 or TRBD2 may supply D (5 bases each). Germline V gene sequence: CDR1 MGHDK, CDR2 SYGVNS. This CDR3 comprises 15 residues. V dropped 8 bases and J dropped 2 bases, with 16 bases sitting between them. In DNA, the CDR3 is TGTGCCAGCGGCCCTAACGAGGGGACCTACAATGAGCAGTTCTTC. It is translated as CASGPNEGTYNEQFF.

The CDR3 DNA is TGTGCCAGCAGCCCCCCAGGGAGCTCCTACAATGAGCAGTTCTTC. Translation: CASSPPGSSYNEQFF. This chain links TRBV5-4 with TRBJ2-1; possibly TRBD1 or TRBD2 for D (5 bases each). The CDR3 covers 15 residues. Trimming left V 4 bases short and J 0 bases short, with 11 bases between. Germline V gene lookup returns CDR1 SGHNT and CDR2 YYREEE (reference sequence).

The rearrangement uses TRBV10-3 and TRBJ2-7; the match to TRBD1 covers 7 bases. CDR3 length: 12 amino acids. V lost 10 bases, J lost 5 bases, and 8 bases stayed unmatched. Germline V CDR1 and CDR2: ENHRY, SYGVKD. CDR3 nucleotide sequence: TGTGCCACCCGACAGGGCGTCGACGAGCAGTACTTC. Translation gives CATRQGVDEQYF.

This clone was seen a few times. This specimen includes other DNA sequences encoding the same CDR3. The chain joins TRBV9 to TRBJ1-3; D gene uncertain. CDR1 SGDLS and CDR2 YYNGEE come from the germline V gene. The V and J ends lost 0 bases and 0 bases respectively, with 7 bases between them. The CDR3 runs 15 residues. The CDR3 sequence is CASSVAGNSGNTIYF. In DNA, the CDR3 is TGTGCCAGCAGCGTAGCTGGGAACTCTGGAAACACCATATATTTT. The full variable domain, rest sourced from reference TRBV9 and TRBJ1-3, is DSGVTQTPKHLITATGQRVTLRCSPRSGDLSVYWYQQSLDQGLQFLIQYYNGEERAKGNILERFSAQQFPDLHSELNLSSLELGDSALYFCASSVAGNSGNTIYFGEGSWLTVV.

As DNA, the CDR3 is TGTGCCAGCAGTGCCGGGACAGGGCCCGGGAACACTGAAGCTTTCTTT. Translated, it gives CASSAGTGPGNTEAFF. V and J are TRBV28 and TRBJ1-1; 9 bases match TRBD1. Germline CDR1 is MDHEN and CDR2 is SYDVKM. This CDR3 is built from 16 residues. V was pared by 5 bases and J by 1 base, with 8 bases of the junction left unmatched.

The V and J genes are TRBV5-1 and TRBJ1-1, with D perhaps matching TRBD1 (6 bases). Germline assignment: CDR1 SGHRS and CDR2 YFSETQ. Trimming stripped 1 base from V and 1 base from J, with 14 bases between. This CDR3 is built from 16 residues. The CDR3 protein is CASSLNSQGPNTEAFF. The CDR3 DNA follows: TGCGCCAGCAGCTTGAATAGTCAGGGGCCGAACACTGAAGCTTTCTTT.

The gene calls are TRBV5-1 and TRBJ2-5; D is perhaps TRBD1 (6 bases). The CDR3 sequence is 16 residues long. The germline CDR1 and CDR2 sequences are SGHRS and YFSETQ. Between the trimmed V and J ends, which lost 0 bases and 5 bases, there was a span of 17 bases. As DNA, the CDR3 is TGCGCCAGCAGCTTGGACATAAGGGGGTGGAAGGAGACCCAGTACTTC. It codes for CASSLDIRGWKETQYF.

CDR3 residues: CASTHKVGDSPLHF. DNA for the CDR3: TGTGCCAGCACTCATAAGGTGGGGGATTCACCCCTCCACTTT. The chain is built from TRBV27 and TRBJ1-6, with D perhaps TRBD1 (5 bases). V gave up 7 bases and J gave up 8 bases, with 15 bases separating them. There are 14 residues in the CDR3. Germline CDR1 reads MNHEY; CDR2 reads SMNVEV (reference sequence).

The chain combines TRBV9 with TRBJ2-6; TRBD1 is a possible D gene (6 bases). Deletions cut 0 bases from V and 2 bases from J, with 9 bases between. Germline V gives CDR1 SGDLS, CDR2 YYNGEE. The CDR3 contains 16 residues. In nucleotides, the CDR3 is TGTGCCAGCAGCGTAGACAGGGCAGCTGGGGCCAACGTCCTGACTTTC. Translation gives CASSVDRAAGANVLTF.